The present T cell receptor beta chain was sequenced within a study of read filtering for tumor transcriptome and immune sequencing. On the study more broadly: Mean patient age was around 66 years, range roughly 40 to 85; 17 male, about 15 female.

This clonotype was seen at least ten times. This library used approximately 370 ng RNA and molecular barcoded adaptors spanning alpha/delta and beta/gamma chains. TCRdb re-derived calls from the reads in MiXCR, one entry per CDR3 protein. Among roughly 90,000 distinct CDR3 sequences, 20% to 25% were seen once, and the ten largest hold 10% to 12%. V dropped 3 bases and J dropped 9 bases, with 21 bases sitting between them. The CDR3 spans 16 residues. CDR1 and CDR2 (germline): SGHAT, FQNNGV. Sequencing was done on a sample of a population of CD138-negative cells sorted from bone marrow. The source is a donor at least 40 years old with multiple myeloma. This rearrangement joins TRBV11-2 to TRBJ1-5; no clear D. The chain's CDR3 is CASSFGSGSLGRPQHF. The DNA for the CDR3 is TGTGCCAGCAGCTTTGGTAGTGGGAGTCTCGGGCGGCCCCAGCATTTT.